This paragraph covers one TCR beta chain sequence. What it binds is unknown. The V segment lost 2 bases and the J segment 5 bases; nucleotides outside the gene matches: 3. Germline CDR1 is SGDLS and CDR2 is YYNGEE. This CDR3 spans 15 amino acids. Using immunoSEQ multiplex PCR, the repertoire was profiled, and TCRdb retains in-frame clones only, with some absent. Of over 14,000 clones in the sample, around four fifths were seen once. These data belong to a study of OX40 agonist ivuxolimab in advanced cancers. As for the study in general: While on treatment, patients had intravenous ivuxolimab at 0.01 to 10 mg/kg every 2 weeks. Recorded diagnoses for dose-escalation patients were hepatocellular carcinoma, melanoma, renal cell or head and neck cancer.

Overall study findings and caveats: Partial responders at 0.1-3.0 mg/kg had among the lowest clonal expansion. CD4+ and CD8+ T cells in blood underwent clonal expansion by week 6 at 0.1 to 3.0 mg/kg.

This clonotype was obtained from an adult with an advanced solid tumor such as melanoma, head and neck, liver or kidney cancer. Sequencing was performed on CD4+ or CD8+ T cells sorted from blood, taken in a trial of the OX40 agonist ivuxolimab. V gene TRBV9 combines with J gene TRBJ2-1, with 11 bases fitting TRBD2. CDR3 DNA sequence: TGTGCCAGCAGCGTTAGCGGGAGGGCCGACAATGAGCAGTTCTTC. It specifies CASSVSGRADNEQFF.